This record concerns one T cell receptor beta chain sequence. These data belong to a study of CD8 T cells in Susac syndrome. Random hexamers served to reverse transcribe about 0.5 to 1 ug RNA. The authors amplified TCR beta CDR3 across 54 Vbeta and 13 Jbeta using immunoSEQ multiplex PCR. TCRdb analysed the immunoSEQ multiplex PCR reads with MiXCR anew, one entry per CDR3 protein. The data hold some 150,000 distinct CDR3 sequences, with around 95% observed a single time. Sequencing of TCR beta drew on CD8+ and CD4+ T cells from blood. Included as multiple sclerosis controls were treatment-naive patients who had stable or active relapsing-remitting disease. V trimming: 5 bases; J trimming: 0 bases; junction bases outside the gene matches: 10. The CDR3 covers 18 residues. The V gene's germline CDR1 is SEHNR and CDR2 FQNEAQ (reference sequence).

Specimen: CD8+ T cells from PBMCs. The J gene is TRBJ2-6, the V gene TRBV7-9, with TRBD1 identical over 7 bases. The clonotype was recovered from a human donor with multiple sclerosis. The CDR3 spells CASSGMGQPLSGANVLTF. The DNA for the CDR3 is TGTGCCAGCAGCGGGATGGGACAGCCCCTCTCTGGGGCCAACGTCCTGACTTTC.